This entry features one T cell receptor (beta chain) sequence. From germline, CDR1 is SSHAT and CDR2 FNYEAQ (reference sequence). The V gene lost 5 bases and the J gene lost 5 bases, with 13 bases spanning the gap. The CDR3 runs 13 residues. Donors, without exception, were Caucasian adults residing in Nashville, Tennessee. At a deep level, the assay was run. Assay used: immunoSEQ multiplex PCR; TCRdb lists only in-frame clones, some missing. Among approximately 2.5 million clones listed, under 95% were seen once. This sample stems from a study of shared clonotypes between healthy human individuals. About the study: Three plates each covered CD4 naive and memory; CD8 naive two, CD8 memory one.

The sequenced sample consisted of naive CD4+ T cells from PBMCs. The subset is: CD45RA+ positively selected. The chain uses TRBV7-7 and TRBJ2-7; D remains unclear. The sequence came from a young man in good health. Some clones in this sample may be carry-over from other donors' samples. The DNA for the CDR3 is TGTGCCAGCAGCCTATTATCTAGTAACGAGCAGTACTTC. Translating it yields CASSLLSSNEQYF.